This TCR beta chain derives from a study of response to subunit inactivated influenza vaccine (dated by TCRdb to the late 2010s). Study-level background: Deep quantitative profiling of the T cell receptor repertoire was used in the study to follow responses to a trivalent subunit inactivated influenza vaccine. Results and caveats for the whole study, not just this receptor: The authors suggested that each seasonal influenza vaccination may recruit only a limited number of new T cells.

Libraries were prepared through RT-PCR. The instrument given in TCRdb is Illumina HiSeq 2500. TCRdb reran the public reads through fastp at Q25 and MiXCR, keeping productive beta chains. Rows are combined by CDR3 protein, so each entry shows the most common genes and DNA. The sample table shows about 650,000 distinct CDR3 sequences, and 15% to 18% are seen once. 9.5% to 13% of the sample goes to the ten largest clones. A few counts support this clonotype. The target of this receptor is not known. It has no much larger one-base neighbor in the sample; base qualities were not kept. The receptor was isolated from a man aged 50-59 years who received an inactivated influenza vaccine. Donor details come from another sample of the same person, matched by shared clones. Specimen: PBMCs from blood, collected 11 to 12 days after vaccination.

CDR3 sequence: CASSSTLAVPLEQYF. The DNA sequence is given as TGTGCCAGCAGCTCCACACTAGCGGTTCCCCTCGAGCAGTACTTC. The chain is encoded by TRBV7-2 joined to TRBJ2-7, with TRBD2 matching 8 junction bases. From cysteine to phenylalanine, the CDR3 is 15 amino acids long. Left in the record is the CDR3 DNA by itself, 45 bases read in frame from the first base. V lost 4 bases and J lost 6 bases, and the count of bases not matched to a germline gene is 11. The germline V gene encodes CDR1 SGHTA and CDR2 FQGNSA.